This record looks at one TCR beta chain sequence and its context. Its antigen remains unidentified. These data belong to a study of PD-1 blockade in classical Hodgkin lymphoma. At the level of the study: Treatment was intravenous nivolumab, 3 mg/kg every 2 weeks, until progression.

The assay was immunoSEQ multiplex PCR, and TCRdb's table has in-frame clones only and misses some. The table has about 35,000 clones, around nine tenths seen once. Overall study results and limits: TCR diversity rose significantly by C4D1 in CD4+ but not CD8+ cells. Nivolumab initiation under 1 year post-ASCT meant exclusion. Reports described newly diagnosed patients as having lower baseline TCR diversity than healthy donors.

Each patient experienced a relapse that followed autologous stem cell transplantation, and brentuximab vedotin exposure varied. Thawed PBMCs yielded CD4+ T cells through magnetic negative selection. This CDR3 has 14 residues. Germline lookup yields CDR1 MNHNS and CDR2 SASEGT. Between the trimmed V and J ends, which lost 0 bases and 2 bases, there was a span of 7 bases. V is TRBV6-1 and J is TRBJ2-5; D not certain. The TCR was taken from a human donor with classical Hodgkin lymphoma. Material: CD4+ T cells from blood, obtained at baseline. The CDR3 loop is CASSEAGVQETQYF. CDR3 DNA sequence: TGTGCCAGCAGTGAAGCGGGCGTACAAGAGACCCAGTACTTC.